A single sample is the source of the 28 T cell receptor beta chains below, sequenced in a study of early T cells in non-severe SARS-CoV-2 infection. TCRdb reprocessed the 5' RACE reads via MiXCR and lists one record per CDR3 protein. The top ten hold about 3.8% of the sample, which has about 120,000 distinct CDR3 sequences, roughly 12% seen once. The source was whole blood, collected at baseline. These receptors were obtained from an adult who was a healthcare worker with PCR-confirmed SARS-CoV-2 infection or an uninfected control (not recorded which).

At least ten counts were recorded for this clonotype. This CDR3 is CASSPQASASYEQYF. DNA of the CDR3: TGTGCCAGCAGCCCCCAGGCTAGCGCCTCCTACGAGCAGTACTTC. The chain recombines TRBV7-2 with TRBJ2-7; D may be TRBD2 (6 bases). V was cut by 5 bases and J by 0 bases, with 14 bases left in between. Germline V gene lookup returns CDR1 SGHTA and CDR2 FQGNSA. CDR3 length equals 15 residues.

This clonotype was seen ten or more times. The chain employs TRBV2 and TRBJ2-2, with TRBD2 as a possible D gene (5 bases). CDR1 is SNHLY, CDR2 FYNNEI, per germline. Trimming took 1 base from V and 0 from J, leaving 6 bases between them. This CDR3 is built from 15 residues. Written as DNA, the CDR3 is TGTGCCAGCAGTGAAGGGGGAGCGAACACCGGGGAGCTGTTTTTT. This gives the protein CASSEGGANTGELFF.

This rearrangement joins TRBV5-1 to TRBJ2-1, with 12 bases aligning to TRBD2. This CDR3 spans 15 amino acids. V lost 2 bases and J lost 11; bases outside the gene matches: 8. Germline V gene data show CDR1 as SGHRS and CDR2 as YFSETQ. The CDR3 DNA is TGCGCCAGCAGCTTTCGGACTAGCGGGATAGATCAGCAGTTCTTC. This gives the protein CASSFRTSGIDQQFF. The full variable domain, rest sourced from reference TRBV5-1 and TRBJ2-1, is KAGVTQTPRYLIKTRGQQVTLSCSPISGHRSVSWYQQTPGQGLQFLFEYFSETQRNKGNFPGRFSGRQFSNSRSEMNVSTLELGDSALYLCASSFRTSGIDQQFFGPGTRLTVL.

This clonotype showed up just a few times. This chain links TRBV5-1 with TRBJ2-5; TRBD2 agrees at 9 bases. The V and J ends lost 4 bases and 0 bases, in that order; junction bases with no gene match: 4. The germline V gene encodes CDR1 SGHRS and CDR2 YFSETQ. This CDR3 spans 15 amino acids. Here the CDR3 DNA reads TGCGCCAGCAGCCCTGGGACTAGCTACCAAGAGACCCAGTACTTC. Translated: CASSPGTSYQETQYF.

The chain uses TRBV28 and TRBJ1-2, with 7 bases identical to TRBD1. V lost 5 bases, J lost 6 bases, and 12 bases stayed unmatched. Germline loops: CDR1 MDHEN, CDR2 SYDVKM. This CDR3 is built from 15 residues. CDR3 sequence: CASSRRGGLLNGYTF. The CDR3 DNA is TGTGCCAGCAGTAGAAGAGGGGGCCTTCTAAATGGCTACACCTTC.

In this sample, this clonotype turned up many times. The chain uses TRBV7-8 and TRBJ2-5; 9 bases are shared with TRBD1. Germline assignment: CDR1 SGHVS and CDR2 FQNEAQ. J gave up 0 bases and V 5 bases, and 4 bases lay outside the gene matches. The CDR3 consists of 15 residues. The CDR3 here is CASSGQGPDQETQYF. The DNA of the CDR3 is TGTGCCAGCAGCGGACAGGGGCCCGACCAAGAGACCCAGTACTTC.

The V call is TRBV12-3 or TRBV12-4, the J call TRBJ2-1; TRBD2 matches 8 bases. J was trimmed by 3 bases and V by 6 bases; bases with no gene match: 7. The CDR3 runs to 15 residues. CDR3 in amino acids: CASSSSGLSYNEQFF. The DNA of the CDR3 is TGTGCCAGCAGCTCTAGCGGGTTAAGCTACAATGAGCAGTTCTTC.

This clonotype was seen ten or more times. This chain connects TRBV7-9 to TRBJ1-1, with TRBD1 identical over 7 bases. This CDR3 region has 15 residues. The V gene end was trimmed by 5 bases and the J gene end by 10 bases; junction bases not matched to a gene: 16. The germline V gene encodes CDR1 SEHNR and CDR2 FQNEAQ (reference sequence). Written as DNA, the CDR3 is TGTGCCAGCAGCCCCACAGCAGGGGGGAATCGAGGAGCTTTCTTT. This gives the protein CASSPTAGGNRGAFF.

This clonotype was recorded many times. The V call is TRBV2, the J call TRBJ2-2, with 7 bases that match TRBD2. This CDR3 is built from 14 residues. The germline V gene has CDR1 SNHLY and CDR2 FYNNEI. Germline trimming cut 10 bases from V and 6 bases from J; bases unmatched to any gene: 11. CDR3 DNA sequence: TGTGCCACATCCCGGACTAGTGGGGCCGGGGAGCTGTTTTTT. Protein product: CATSRTSGAGELFF.

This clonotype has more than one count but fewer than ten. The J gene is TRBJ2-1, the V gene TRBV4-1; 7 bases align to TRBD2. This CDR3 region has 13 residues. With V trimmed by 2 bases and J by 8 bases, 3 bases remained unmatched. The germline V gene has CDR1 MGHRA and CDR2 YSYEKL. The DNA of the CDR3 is TGCGCCAGCAGCCAACGGGAGGCCGATGAGCAGTTCTTC. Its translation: CASSQREADEQFF.

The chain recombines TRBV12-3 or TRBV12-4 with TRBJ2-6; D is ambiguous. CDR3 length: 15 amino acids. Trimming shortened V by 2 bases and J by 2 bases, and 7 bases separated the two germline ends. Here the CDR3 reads CASSLMGTGANVLTF. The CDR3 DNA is TGTGCCAGCAGTTTAATGGGAACTGGGGCCAACGTCCTGACTTTC.

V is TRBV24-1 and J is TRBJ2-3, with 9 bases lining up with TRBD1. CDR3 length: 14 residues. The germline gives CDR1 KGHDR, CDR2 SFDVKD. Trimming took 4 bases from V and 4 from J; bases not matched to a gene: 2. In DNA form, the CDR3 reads TGTGCCACCAGTGAGGACAGGGGCGCAGATACGCAGTATTTT. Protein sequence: CATSEDRGADTQYF.

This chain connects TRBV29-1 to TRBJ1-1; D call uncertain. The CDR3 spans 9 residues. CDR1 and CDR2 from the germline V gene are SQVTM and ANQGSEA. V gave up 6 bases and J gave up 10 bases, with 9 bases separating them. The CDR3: CSVREGAFF. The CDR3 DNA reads TGCAGCGTGAGGGAGGGAGCTTTCTTT.

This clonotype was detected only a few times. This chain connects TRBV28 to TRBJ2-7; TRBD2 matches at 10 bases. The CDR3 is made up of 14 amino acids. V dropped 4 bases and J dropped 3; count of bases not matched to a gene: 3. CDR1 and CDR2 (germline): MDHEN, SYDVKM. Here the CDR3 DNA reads TGTGCCAGCAGTTGGGGACTAGCGAACTACGAGCAGTACTTC. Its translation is CASSWGLANYEQYF. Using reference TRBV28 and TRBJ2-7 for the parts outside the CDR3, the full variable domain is DVKVTQSSRYLVKRTGEKVFLECVQDMDHENMFWYRQDPGLGLRLIYFSYDVKMKEKGDIPEGYSVSREKKERFSLILESASTNQTSMYLCASSWGLANYEQYFGPGTRLTVT.

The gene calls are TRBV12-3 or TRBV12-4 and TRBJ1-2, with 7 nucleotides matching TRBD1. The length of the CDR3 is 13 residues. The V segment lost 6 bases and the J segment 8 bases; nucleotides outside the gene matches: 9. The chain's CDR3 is CASSQDRVRGYTF. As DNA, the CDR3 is TGTGCCAGCAGCCAAGACAGGGTGCGAGGCTACACCTTC.

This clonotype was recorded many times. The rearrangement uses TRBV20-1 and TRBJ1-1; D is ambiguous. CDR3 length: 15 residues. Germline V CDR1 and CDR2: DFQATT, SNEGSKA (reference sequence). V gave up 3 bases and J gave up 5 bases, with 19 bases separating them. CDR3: CSARLPGGSGTEAFF. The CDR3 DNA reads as TGCAGTGCTAGGTTGCCGGGAGGATCGGGAACTGAAGCTTTCTTT.

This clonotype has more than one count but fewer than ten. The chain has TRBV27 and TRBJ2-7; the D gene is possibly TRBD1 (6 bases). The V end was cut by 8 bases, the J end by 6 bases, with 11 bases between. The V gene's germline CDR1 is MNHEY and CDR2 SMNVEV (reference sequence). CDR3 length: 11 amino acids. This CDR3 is CASGTPAEQYF. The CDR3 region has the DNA TGTGCCAGCGGGACACCGGCCGAGCAGTACTTC.

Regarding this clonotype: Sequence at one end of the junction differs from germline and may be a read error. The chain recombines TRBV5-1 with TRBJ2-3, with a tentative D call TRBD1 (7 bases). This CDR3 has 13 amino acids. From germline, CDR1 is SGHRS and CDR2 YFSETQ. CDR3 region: CASSRGGTDTQYF. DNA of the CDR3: TGCGCCAGCTCCCGCGGAGGGACAGATACGCAGTATTTC.

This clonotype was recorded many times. The CDR3 protein is CAISESWTDGSSQPQHF. CDR3 nucleotide sequence: TGTGCCATCAGTGAGTCTTGGACAGACGGGTCCTCTCAGCCCCAGCATTTT. The chain is built from TRBV10-3 and TRBJ1-5; TRBD1 might be the D (6 bases). The CDR3 has 17 amino acids. Per germline, CDR1 ENHRY and CDR2 SYGVKD. Between the trimmed V and J ends, which lost 0 bases and 6 bases, there was a span of 18 bases.

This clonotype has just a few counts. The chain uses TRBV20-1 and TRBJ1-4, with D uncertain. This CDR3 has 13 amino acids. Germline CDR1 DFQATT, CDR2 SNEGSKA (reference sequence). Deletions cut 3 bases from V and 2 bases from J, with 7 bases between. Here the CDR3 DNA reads TGCAGTGCTAGGAGGAGGACTAATGAAAAACTGTTTTTT. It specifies CSARRRTNEKLFF.

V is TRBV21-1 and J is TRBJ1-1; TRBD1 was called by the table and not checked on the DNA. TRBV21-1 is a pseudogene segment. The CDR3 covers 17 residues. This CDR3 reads CASSNRKLRQGYTEAFF. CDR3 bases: TGTGCCAGCAGCAACCGCAAACTCAGACAGGGGTACACTGAAGCTTTCTTT.

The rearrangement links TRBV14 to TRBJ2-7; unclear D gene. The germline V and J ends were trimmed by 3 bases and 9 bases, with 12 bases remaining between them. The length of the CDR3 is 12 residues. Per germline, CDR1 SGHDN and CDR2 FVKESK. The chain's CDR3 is CASSQVPSGQYF. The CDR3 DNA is TGTGCCAGCAGCCAGGTACCCTCGGGGCAGTACTTC.

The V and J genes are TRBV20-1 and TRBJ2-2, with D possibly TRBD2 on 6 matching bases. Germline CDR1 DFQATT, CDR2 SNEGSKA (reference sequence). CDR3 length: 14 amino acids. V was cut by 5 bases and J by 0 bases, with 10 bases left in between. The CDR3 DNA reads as TGCAGTGCTGGGCGGGGACCGAACACCGGGGAGCTGTTTTTT. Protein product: CSAGRGPNTGELFF.

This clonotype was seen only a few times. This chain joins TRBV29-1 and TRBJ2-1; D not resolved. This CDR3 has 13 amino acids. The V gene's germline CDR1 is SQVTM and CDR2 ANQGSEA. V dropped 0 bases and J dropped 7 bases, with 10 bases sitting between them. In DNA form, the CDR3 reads TGCAGCGTTGAAGAAAGACCTCTGAATGAGCAGTTCTTC. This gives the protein CSVEERPLNEQFF.

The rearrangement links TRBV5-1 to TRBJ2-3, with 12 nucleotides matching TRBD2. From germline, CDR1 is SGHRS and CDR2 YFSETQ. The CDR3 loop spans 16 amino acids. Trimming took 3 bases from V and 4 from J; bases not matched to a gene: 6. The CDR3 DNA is TGCGCCAGCAGCTCACGACTAGCGGGAGCCCCAGATACGCAGTATTTT. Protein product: CASSSRLAGAPDTQYF.

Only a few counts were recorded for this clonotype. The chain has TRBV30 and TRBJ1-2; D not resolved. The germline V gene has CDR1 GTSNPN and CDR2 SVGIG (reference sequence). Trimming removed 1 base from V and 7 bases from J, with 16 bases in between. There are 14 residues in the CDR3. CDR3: CAWSAWMMRGGYTF. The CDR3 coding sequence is TGTGCCTGGAGTGCGTGGATGATGAGAGGTGGCTACACCTTC.

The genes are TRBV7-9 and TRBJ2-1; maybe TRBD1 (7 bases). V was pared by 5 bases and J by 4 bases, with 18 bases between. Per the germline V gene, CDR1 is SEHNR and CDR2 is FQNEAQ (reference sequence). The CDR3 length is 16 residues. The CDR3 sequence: CASSLALTGRYNEQFF. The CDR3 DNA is TGTGCCAGCAGCCTCGCCCTGACAGGGAGGTACAATGAGCAGTTCTTC.

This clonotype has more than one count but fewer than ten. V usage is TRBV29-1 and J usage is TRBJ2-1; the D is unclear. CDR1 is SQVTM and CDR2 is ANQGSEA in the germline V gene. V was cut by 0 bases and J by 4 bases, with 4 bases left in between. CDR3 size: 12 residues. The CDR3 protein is CSVEDGYNEQFF. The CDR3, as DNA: TGCAGCGTTGAAGATGGATACAATGAGCAGTTCTTC.